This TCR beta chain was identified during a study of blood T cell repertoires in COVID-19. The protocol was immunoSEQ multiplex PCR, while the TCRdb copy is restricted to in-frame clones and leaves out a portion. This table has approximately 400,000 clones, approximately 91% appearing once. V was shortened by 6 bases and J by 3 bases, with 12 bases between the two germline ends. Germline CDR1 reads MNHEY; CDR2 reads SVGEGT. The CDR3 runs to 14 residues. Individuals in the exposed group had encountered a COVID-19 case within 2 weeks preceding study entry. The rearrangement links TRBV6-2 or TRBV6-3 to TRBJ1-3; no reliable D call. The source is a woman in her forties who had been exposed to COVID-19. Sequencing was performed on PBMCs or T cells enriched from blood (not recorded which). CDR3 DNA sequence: TGTGCCAGCAGCCGCCTTGGCGGTGGAAACACCATATATTTT. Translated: CASSRLGGGNTIYF.